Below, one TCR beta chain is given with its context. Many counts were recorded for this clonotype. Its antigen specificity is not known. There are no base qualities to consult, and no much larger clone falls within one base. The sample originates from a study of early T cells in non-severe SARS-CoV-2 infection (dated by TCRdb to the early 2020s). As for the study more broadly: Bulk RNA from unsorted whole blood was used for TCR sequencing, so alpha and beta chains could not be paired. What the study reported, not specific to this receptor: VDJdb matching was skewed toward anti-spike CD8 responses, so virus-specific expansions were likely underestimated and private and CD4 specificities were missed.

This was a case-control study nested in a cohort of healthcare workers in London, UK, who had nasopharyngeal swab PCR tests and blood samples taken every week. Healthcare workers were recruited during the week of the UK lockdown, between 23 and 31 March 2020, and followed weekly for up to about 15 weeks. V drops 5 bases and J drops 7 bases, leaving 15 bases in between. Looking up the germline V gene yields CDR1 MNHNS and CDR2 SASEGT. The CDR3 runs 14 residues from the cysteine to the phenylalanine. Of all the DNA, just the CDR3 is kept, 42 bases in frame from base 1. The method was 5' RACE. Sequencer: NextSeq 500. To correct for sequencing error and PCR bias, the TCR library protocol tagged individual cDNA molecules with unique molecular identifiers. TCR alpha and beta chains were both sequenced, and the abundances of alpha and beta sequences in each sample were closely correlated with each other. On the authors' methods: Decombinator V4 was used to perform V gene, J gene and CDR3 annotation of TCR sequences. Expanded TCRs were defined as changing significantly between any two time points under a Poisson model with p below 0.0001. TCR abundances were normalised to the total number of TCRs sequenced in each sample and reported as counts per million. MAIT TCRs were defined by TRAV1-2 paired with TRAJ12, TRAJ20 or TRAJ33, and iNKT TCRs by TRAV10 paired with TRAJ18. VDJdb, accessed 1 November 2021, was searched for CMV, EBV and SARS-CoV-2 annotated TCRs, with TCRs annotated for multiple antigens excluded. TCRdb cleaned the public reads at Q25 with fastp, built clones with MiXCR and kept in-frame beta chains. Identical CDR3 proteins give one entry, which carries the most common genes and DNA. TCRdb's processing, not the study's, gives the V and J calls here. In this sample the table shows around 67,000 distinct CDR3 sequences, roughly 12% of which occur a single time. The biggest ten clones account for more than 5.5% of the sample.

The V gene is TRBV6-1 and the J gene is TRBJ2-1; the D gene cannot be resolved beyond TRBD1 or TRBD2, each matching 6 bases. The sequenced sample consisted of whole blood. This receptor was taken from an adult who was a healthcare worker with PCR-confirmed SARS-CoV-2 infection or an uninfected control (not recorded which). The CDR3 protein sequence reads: CASSKEGGVNEQFF. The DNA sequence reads TGTGCCAGCAGTAAAGAGGGGGGAGTAAATGAGCAGTTCTTC.